These T cell receptor beta chains were read from a single sample in a study of CD8+ T cells in alopecia areata. Generated by immunoSEQ multiplex PCR, the TCRdb table keeps only in-frame clones and is missing some. The table shows 150,000 to 200,000 clones, with less than 70% occurring only once. The sample consisted of CD4+ T cells sorted from blood, taken at week 4, from a patient treated with tofacitinib. The receptor source for this set is a human donor with alopecia areata. CDR3s include the opening cysteine and the closing phenylalanine or tryptophan. D genes are given only for firm matches. A row's size may be missing; if present it is once, few, many or a size class.

V: TRBV29-1
J: TRBJ1-4
D: TRBD1
size: NA
CDR3: CSVRTGTYEKLFF
DNA: TGCAGCGTTCGGACAGGCACCTATGAAAAACTGTTTTTT

V: TRBV6-5
J: TRBJ2-5
D: NA
size: NA
CDR3: CASRDGPQETQYF
DNA: TGTGCCAGCAGAGACGGACCCCAAGAGACCCAGTACTTC

V: TRBV5-1
J: TRBJ1-5
D: NA
size: NA
CDR3: CASSLEGFGNQPQHF
DNA: TGCGCCAGCAGCTTGGAAGGCTTCGGGAATCAGCCCCAGCATTTT

V: TRBV30
J: TRBJ2-7
D: TRBD1
size: NA
CDR3: CAWSPTGYEQYF
DNA: TGTGCCTGGAGCCCGACAGGGTACGAGCAGTACTTC

V: TRBV30
J: TRBJ2-3
D: TRBD2
size: NA
CDR3: CAWSISGGTDTQYF
DNA: TGTGCCTGGAGTATTTCGGGGGGGACAGATACGCAGTATTTT

V: TRBV30
J: TRBJ1-2
D: TRBD1
size: NA
CDR3: CAWSEAGTGVRNGYTF
DNA: TGTGCCTGGAGTGAAGCCGGGACAGGGGTAAGGAATGGCTACACCTTC

V: TRBV7-9
J: TRBJ2-7
D: NA
size: NA
CDR3: CASSLGHLIYEQYF
DNA: TGTGCCAGCAGCTTAGGACATCTCATTTACGAGCAGTACTTC

V: TRBV29-1
J: TRBJ2-5
D: TRBD2
size: NA
CDR3: CSVGGGEETQYF
DNA: TGCAGCGTTGGCGGGGGGGAGGAGACCCAGTACTTC

V: TRBV5-8
J: TRBJ2-1
D: TRBD2
size: NA
CDR3: CASSLGTNTVDEQFF
DNA: TGTGCCAGCAGCCTCGGGACTAACACCGTAGATGAGCAGTTCTTC

V: TRBV5-6
J: TRBJ2-1
D: TRBD2
size: few
CDR3: CASSLTGLAPDNEQFF
DNA: TGTGCCAGCAGCTTGACCGGACTAGCCCCAGACAATGAGCAGTTCTTC

V: TRBV29-1
J: TRBJ1-1
D: NA
size: NA
CDR3: CSVAQGQDTEAFF
DNA: TGCAGCGTTGCCCAGGGGCAAGACACTGAAGCTTTCTTT